What follows are 30 T cell receptor beta chains derived from one specimen sequenced in a study of shared clonotypes between healthy human individuals. Naivety among CD8 cells was defined by CD45RO negativity and positive CCR7 selection, thereby excluding terminally differentiated effector memory CD45RA+ cells. Libraries were prepared by immunoSEQ multiplex PCR; TCRdb keeps only in-frame clonotypes and omits some of them. The data show roughly 570,000 clones, about 98% seen once. Input material: naive CD8+ T cells sorted from blood. These receptors were collected from a man aged 30 to 39 in good health.

This chain links TRBV13 with TRBJ1-2; D is ambiguous. The germline V gene encodes CDR1 PRHDT and CDR2 FYEKMQ (reference sequence). Trimming took off 0 bases at V and 7 bases at J, with 9 bases between the two ends. The CDR3 extends over 13 amino acids. CDR3 region: CASSLGSLSGYTF. CDR3 bases: TGTGCCAGCAGCTTAGGGTCTTTGAGTGGCTACACCTTC.

The rearrangement joins TRBV30 to TRBJ2-3; maybe TRBD1 (5 bases). In germline, CDR1 is GTSNPN, CDR2 SVGIG (reference sequence). The CDR3 extends over 13 amino acids. Trimming pared 3 bases from V and 2 bases from J, leaving 9 bases between. For the CDR3, the DNA is TGTGCCTGGAGACCGGACACCACAGATACGCAGTATTTT. The encoded protein is CAWRPDTTDTQYF.

This clone was detected once. CDR3 region: CASSAAGTGRTDTQYF. In DNA form, the CDR3 reads TGCGCCAGCAGCGCCGCCGGGACAGGGAGAACAGATACGCAGTATTTT. The V and J genes are TRBV4-1 and TRBJ2-3; TRBD1 matches 9 bases. Germline V CDR1 and CDR2: MGHRA, YSYEKL. V shed 5 bases and J 3 bases; nucleotides not matched to a gene: 9. The CDR3 is 16 residues long.

The gene calls are TRBV2 and TRBJ2-7; D may be TRBD1 (7 bases). Trimming shortened V by 0 bases and J by 0 bases, and 15 bases separated the two germline ends. The CDR3 runs to 17 residues. Germline V gene data show CDR1 as SNHLY and CDR2 as FYNNEI. Here the CDR3 DNA reads TGTGCCAGCAGTGAAGCGCTTCGGGGGACAGACTCCTACGAGCAGTACTTC. Encoded protein: CASSEALRGTDSYEQYF.

The chain is built from TRBV13 and TRBJ2-3; TRBD2 aligns across 8 bases. J lost 4 bases, V lost 2 bases, and 8 bases had no gene match. The CDR3 runs to 16 residues. Germline values: CDR1 PRHDT, CDR2 FYEKMQ (reference sequence). The CDR3 loop reads CASSLLTGGLPDTQYF. CDR3 nucleotides: TGTGCCAGCAGCTTACTAACGGGAGGGCTCCCAGATACGCAGTATTTT.

The chain recombines TRBV28 with TRBJ2-1; no clear D gene. Germline loops: CDR1 MDHEN, CDR2 SYDVKM. The CDR3 spans 15 residues. Between the trimmed V and J ends, which lost 7 bases and 2 bases, there was a span of 15 bases. CDR3: CASTPIARAYNEQFF. The CDR3 DNA reads TGTGCCAGCACCCCTATCGCCCGGGCCTACAATGAGCAGTTCTTC.

The DNA for the CDR3 is TGTGCCAGCTCACCACCGGTCGGCCAATACGAGCAGTACTTC. Translation gives CASSPPVGQYEQYF. This chain links TRBV18 with TRBJ2-7; the D is unclear. Looked up from germline, CDR1 is KGHSH and CDR2 is LQKENI. The CDR3 has 14 amino acids. V dropped 0 bases and J dropped 4 bases, with 10 bases sitting between them.

V is TRBV30 and J is TRBJ2-7; D remains ambiguous. Germline V lookup: CDR1 GTSNPN, CDR2 SVGIG (reference sequence). V was cut by 1 base and J by 2 bases, with 6 bases left in between. CDR3 size: 12 residues. The CDR3 DNA sequence: TGTGCCTGGAGTGACCCAACCTACGAGCAGTACTTC. This sequence encodes CAWSDPTYEQYF.

The chain carries TRBV5-1 and TRBJ2-5; the match to TRBD2 covers 8 bases. This CDR3 spans 14 amino acids. Germline CDR1 and CDR2: SGHRS and YFSETQ. V trimming: 4 bases; J trimming: 5 bases; junction bases outside the gene matches: 7. The CDR3 coding sequence is TGCGCCAGCAGCGGGACTAGTTTGAAGGAGACCCAGTACTTC. Translated, it gives CASSGTSLKETQYF.

The rearrangement uses TRBV7-8 and TRBJ1-1; D not resolved. The V gene's germline CDR1 is SGHVS and CDR2 FQNEAQ. V shed 4 bases and J shed 3 bases, with 15 bases lying between them. There are 15 residues in the CDR3. The CDR3 reads CASSSHLGVDTEAFF. CDR3 sequence (DNA): TGTGCCAGCAGCTCCCATCTCGGGGTGGACACTGAAGCTTTCTTT.

The rearrangement links TRBV7-9 to TRBJ2-5; 10 positions agree with TRBD1. The V segment lost 4 bases and the J segment 1 base; nucleotides outside the gene matches: 3. Germline CDR1 is SEHNR and CDR2 is FQNEAQ (reference sequence). The CDR3 has 15 amino acids. CDR3 sequence: CASSSTGGFQETQYF. CDR3 bases: TGTGCCAGCAGCTCGACAGGGGGCTTCCAAGAGACCCAGTACTTC.

The rearrangement joins TRBV9 to TRBJ2-5; D is possibly TRBD2 (6 bases). The V end was cut by 4 bases, the J end by 4 bases, with 14 bases between. CDR1 and CDR2 (germline): SGDLS, YYNGEE. The CDR3 length is 14 residues. Written as DNA, the CDR3 is TGTGCCAGCAGCCCATCGGGACTCATAGAGACCCAGTACTTC. It is translated as CASSPSGLIETQYF.

The count of this clone is one. This sequence joins TRBV27 and TRBJ2-7, with 9 bases aligning to TRBD1. The V and J ends lost 4 bases and 4 bases, in that order; junction bases with no gene match: 8. The length of the CDR3 is 15 residues. Germline CDR1 reads MNHEY; CDR2 reads SMNVEV (reference sequence). The CDR3 region has the DNA TGTGCCAGCAGTTATGCCGGGACAGGGACGTACGAGCAGTACTTC. It translates to CASSYAGTGTYEQYF.

The V and J genes are TRBV7-6 and TRBJ2-5; 10 bases fit TRBD2. Germline lookup yields CDR1 SGHVS and CDR2 FNYEAQ. The ends lost 5 bases at V and 6 bases at J; junction bases unmatched: 15. This CDR3 is 17 amino acids long. CDR3 coding DNA: TGTGCCAGCAGCGTTAGCGGGAGGCGGACGAGTATGCAGACCCAGTACTTC. Translating gives CASSVSGRRTSMQTQYF. The full variable domain, its missing parts supplied by reference TRBV7-6 and TRBJ2-5, is GAGVSQSPRYKVTKRGQDVALRCDPISGHVSLYWYRQALGQGPEFLTYFNYEAQQDKSGLPNDRFSAERPEGSISTLTIQRTEQRDSAMYRCASSVSGRRTSMQTQYFGPGTRLLVL.

This sequence joins TRBV6-6 and TRBJ2-7; a weak D match, TRBD1 (6 bases). The CDR3 has 13 amino acids. The V and J ends lost 6 bases and 3 bases respectively, with 12 bases between them. Germline V gives CDR1 MNHNY, CDR2 SVGAGI (reference sequence). The CDR3 coding sequence is TGTGCCAGCAGGCACCGGGACAACTACGAGCAGTACTTC. Translated: CASRHRDNYEQYF.

V and J are TRBV7-6 and TRBJ1-4; 7 bases align to TRBD1. V shed 4 bases and J 5 bases; nucleotides not matched to a gene: 28. The CDR3 sequence is 22 residues long. The germline gives CDR1 SGHVS, CDR2 FNYEAQ. CDR3 coding DNA: TGTGCCAGCAGCTCCTTTAGGGAAGGGGGCGGAGGTTTAGGAGTCGGAAATGAAAAACTGTTTTTT. Translation: CASSSFREGGGGLGVGNEKLFF.

The chain carries TRBV30 and TRBJ2-1; no firm D call. V gave up 0 bases and J gave up 5 bases, with 8 bases separating them. CDR1 is GTSNPN, CDR2 SVGIG, per germline (reference sequence). This CDR3 spans 13 amino acids. DNA for the CDR3: TGTGCCTGGAGTGTATGGGGAAACAATGAGCAGTTCTTC. As protein: CAWSVWGNNEQFF.

This clone occurred once. The chain carries TRBV5-4 and TRBJ2-1, with 9 bases identical to TRBD1. J lost 3 bases, V lost 3 bases, and 4 bases had no gene match. Germline V gives CDR1 SGHNT, CDR2 YYREEE (reference sequence). The CDR3 runs to 15 residues. The CDR3 loop reads CASSSTGQGYNEQFF. The CDR3 DNA reads as TGTGCCAGCAGCTCGACGGGACAGGGCTACAATGAGCAGTTCTTC.

J is TRBJ2-2 and V is TRBV27; D unclear. The CDR3 length is 17 residues. CDR1 is MNHEY and CDR2 is SMNVEV in the germline V gene (reference sequence). The V end lost 7 bases, the J end lost 6 bases, and 24 bases lay between the germline ends. This chain's CDR3 is CASTPGQVSINSGELFF. The CDR3 DNA follows: TGTGCCAGCACCCCCGGGCAGGTCTCCATCAATTCCGGGGAGCTGTTTTTT.

The CDR3 region is CASSMKDRLYGYTF. The CDR3 bases are TGTGCCAGCAGTATGAAAGACAGGCTCTATGGCTACACCTTC. The rearrangement links TRBV6-5 to TRBJ1-2, with a tentative D call TRBD1 (6 bases). Germline V gene lookup returns CDR1 MNHEY and CDR2 SVGAGI. CDR3 length equals 14 residues. The V end lost 5 bases, the J end lost 4 bases, and 14 bases lay between the germline ends.

This clone was observed once. The CDR3 loop reads CASSTLDRVNQPQHF. Written as DNA, the CDR3 is TGTGCCAGCAGTACGTTAGACAGGGTCAATCAGCCCCAGCATTTT. The J gene is TRBJ1-5, the V gene TRBV28; 7 bases align to TRBD1. Trimming at V came to 5 bases and at J to 3 bases, leaving 7 bases not matched to a gene. The CDR3 runs to 15 residues. The germline V gene has CDR1 MDHEN and CDR2 SYDVKM.

This chain links TRBV27 with TRBJ1-5; 7 bases agree with TRBD1. Trimming removed 6 bases from V and 6 bases from J; junction bases left unmatched: 20. The germline gives CDR1 MNHEY, CDR2 SMNVEV (reference sequence). The CDR3 totals 18 residues. The CDR3 region is CASSSTWGQPPGRQPQHF. The CDR3 DNA sequence: TGTGCCAGCAGCTCGACCTGGGGACAGCCACCCGGGCGTCAGCCCCAGCATTTT.

The J gene is TRBJ2-1, the V gene TRBV6-5; the D gene is possibly TRBD2 (5 bases). V was pared by 5 bases and J by 9 bases, with 11 bases between. Germline V gene data show CDR1 as MNHEY and CDR2 as SVGAGI. CDR3 length: 12 amino acids. The chain's CDR3 is CASSPESGEQFF. CDR3 sequence (DNA): TGTGCCAGCAGTCCCGAGAGCGGTGAGCAGTTCTTC.

The chain couples TRBV9 to TRBJ2-5, with D perhaps matching TRBD2 (6 bases). Looked up from germline, CDR1 is SGDLS and CDR2 is YYNGEE. The CDR3 has 16 amino acids. V gave up 0 bases and J gave up 4 bases, with 16 bases separating them. CDR3 DNA sequence: TGTGCCAGCAGCGTAGGACTAGGAAAAACCGGAGAGACCCAGTACTTC. Protein sequence: CASSVGLGKTGETQYF.

This clone was seen just once. The V and J genes are TRBV6-1 and TRBJ1-2; no reliable D call. Germline V lookup: CDR1 MNHNS, CDR2 SASEGT. V gave up 3 bases and J gave up 3 bases, with 20 bases separating them. The CDR3 is 17 residues long. The CDR3 DNA reads TGTGCCAGCAGTGATGCATCTAAGGAGGGCGTCGACTATGGCTACACCTTC. Amino acids: CASSDASKEGVDYGYTF.

The J gene is TRBJ2-3, the V gene TRBV7-6; D gene uncertain. The CDR3 sequence is 15 residues long. Germline lookup yields CDR1 SGHVS and CDR2 FNYEAQ. V lost 3 bases, J lost 1 base, and 11 bases lay in between. The CDR3 sequence: CASSFGGGRTDTQYF. CDR3 in DNA: TGTGCCAGCAGCTTTGGTGGTGGTCGCACAGATACGCAGTATTTT.

This clone was picked up one time. The rearrangement uses TRBV10-3 and TRBJ2-7; D possibly uses TRBD1 or TRBD2 (6 bases each). The CDR3 length is 15 residues. CDR1 ENHRY and CDR2 SYGVKD come from the germline V gene. Trimming took 3 bases from V and 4 from J, leaving 16 bases between them. In DNA form, the CDR3 reads TGTGCCATCAGTGATCCTGCGGGACACGGATACGAGCAGTACTTC. Translation: CAISDPAGHGYEQYF.

With regard to this clone: Other DNA sequences of this sample code for an identical CDR3. The J gene is TRBJ2-1, the V gene TRBV11-3, with D unresolved. This CDR3 contains 13 residues. Germline CDR1 and CDR2: SGHNT and YENEEA. V gave up 1 base and J gave up 4 bases, with 5 bases separating them. CDR3 bases: TGTGCCAGCAGCTTAGGGTTATACAATGAGCAGTTCTTC. This sequence encodes CASSLGLYNEQFF.

The chain joins TRBV6-5 to TRBJ2-7; no clear D. Germline CDR1 reads MNHEY; CDR2 reads SVGAGI. The CDR3 runs to 16 residues. V gave up 1 base and J gave up 2 bases, with 15 bases separating them. Here the CDR3 reads CASSYFGSKGPYEQYF. The CDR3 coding sequence is TGTGCCAGCAGTTACTTCGGGTCCAAGGGCCCCTACGAGCAGTACTTC.

The chain couples TRBV6-5 to TRBJ2-7; D is perhaps TRBD2 (5 bases). The V end lost 8 bases, the J end lost 2 bases, and 16 bases lay between the germline ends. The germline CDR1 and CDR2 sequences are MNHEY and SVGAGI. The CDR3 has 14 amino acids. CDR3 nucleotide sequence: TGTGCCAGCGCGTCGGCGGGTCCGACCTACGAGCAGTACTTC. This sequence encodes CASASAGPTYEQYF.